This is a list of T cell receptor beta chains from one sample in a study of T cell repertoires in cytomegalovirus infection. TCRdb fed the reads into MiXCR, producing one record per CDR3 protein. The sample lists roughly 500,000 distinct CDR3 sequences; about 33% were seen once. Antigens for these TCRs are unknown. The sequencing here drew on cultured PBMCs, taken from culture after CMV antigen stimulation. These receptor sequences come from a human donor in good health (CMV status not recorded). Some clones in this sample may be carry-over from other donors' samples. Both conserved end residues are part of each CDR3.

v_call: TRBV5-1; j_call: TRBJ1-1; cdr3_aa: CASSSRDRTEAFF
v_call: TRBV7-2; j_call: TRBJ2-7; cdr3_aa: CASSYRGGQEQYF
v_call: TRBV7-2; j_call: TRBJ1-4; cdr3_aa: CASSLGGTANEKLFF
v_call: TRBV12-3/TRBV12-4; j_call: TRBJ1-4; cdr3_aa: CASSQRGGVDEKLFF
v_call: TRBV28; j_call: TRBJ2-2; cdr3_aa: CASSPLSSTGELFF
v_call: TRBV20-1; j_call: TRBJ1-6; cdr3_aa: CSASPIQGSYNSPLHF
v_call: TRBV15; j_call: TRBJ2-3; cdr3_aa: CATRGGSTDTQYF
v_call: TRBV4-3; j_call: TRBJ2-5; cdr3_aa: CASSHEDTEGETQYF
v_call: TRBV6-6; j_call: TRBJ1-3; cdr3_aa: CASSYSPPGGFSGNTIYF
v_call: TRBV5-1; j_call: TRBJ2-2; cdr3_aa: CASSFRRESTGELFF
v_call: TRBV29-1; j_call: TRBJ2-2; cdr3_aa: CSVVIGTVDAGELFF
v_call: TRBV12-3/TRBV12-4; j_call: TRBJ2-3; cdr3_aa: CASSLLSDTQYF
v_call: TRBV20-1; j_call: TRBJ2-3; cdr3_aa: CSVEGLAGAPRGTQYF
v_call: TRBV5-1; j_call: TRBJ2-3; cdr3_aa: CASSPRWDGSTDTQYF
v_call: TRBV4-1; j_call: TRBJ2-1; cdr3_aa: CASSHRDSSYNEQFF
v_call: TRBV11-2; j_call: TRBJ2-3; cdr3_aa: CASSLWGLAGGTADTQYF
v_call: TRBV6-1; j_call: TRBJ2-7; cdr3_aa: CASSFDLGRDEQYF
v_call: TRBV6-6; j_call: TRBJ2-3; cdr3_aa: CASSPPAADTQYF
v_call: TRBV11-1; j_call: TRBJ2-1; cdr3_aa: CASSVADYEQFF
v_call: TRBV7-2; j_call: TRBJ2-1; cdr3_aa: CASSPDWEQFF